This T cell receptor (beta chain) was obtained from a study of response to subunit inactivated influenza vaccine. Study-wide results and caveats: Authors proposed each seasonal influenza vaccination draws in few new T cells.

About this clonotype: The target antigen is unknown.

TCRdb processed the RT-PCR reads anew with MiXCR; each CDR3 protein has one entry. The sample has 800,000 or so distinct CDR3 sequences, about 20% seen once. Trimming cost V 0 bases and J 1 base, with 11 bases left between them. The CDR3 spans 16 residues. Germline V gene data show CDR1 as LGHNA and CDR2 as YNFKEQ. This specimen consisted of PBMCs from blood, obtained more than 4 days after vaccination. This receptor was taken from a man between 50 and 59 years old who received an inactivated influenza vaccine. V gene TRBV4-2 combines with J gene TRBJ2-3; D gene ambiguous. In nucleotides, the CDR3 is TGTGCCAGCAGCCAAGATTGGCTCTCGGGCACAGATACGCAGTATTTT. Protein sequence: CASSQDWLSGTDTQYF.